This T cell receptor beta chain was sequenced in a study of control samples from healthy donors and cancer patients. In its sample, this clone was seen once. Method: immunoSEQ multiplex PCR; TCRdb's copy keeps in-frame clones and lacks some. The data hold 140,000 to 150,000 clones, with approximately 91% observed a single time. From germline, CDR1 is MNHEY and CDR2 SVGEGT. The CDR3 is 16 residues long. V lost 0 bases to trimming and J lost 1 base, with 9 bases between them. Sequencing used blood. The chain links TRBV6-2 or TRBV6-3 to TRBJ2-2, with D uncertain. The origin of this receptor is a young man in good health. CDR3 loop: CASSYSTGGNTGELFF. The CDR3 nucleotides read TGTGCCAGCAGTTACTCGACTGGCGGGAACACCGGGGAGCTGTTTTTT.